One sample yielded the 3 T cell receptor beta chains listed below, sequenced in a study of blood T cell repertoires in COVID-19 (dated by TCRdb to about 2020). Library preparation used the immunoSEQ multiplex PCR assay. TCRdb's version of the immuneACCESS table is confined to in-frame rearrangements and falls short of the full clone set. An unresolved V gene accounts for under half of the shortfall where checked; the remainder is of unknown origin. The sample table lists around 300,000 clones, 85% to 90% of them with a count of one. Jointly, the top ten make up about 1% of the sample. Sequencing input: peripheral blood. These receptors were taken from a woman aged 40 to 50 with COVID-19, enrolled during active disease.

This clone was found a few times. The V call is TRBV2, the J call TRBJ2-7; tentative D call: TRBD1 (7 bases). V was trimmed by 2 bases and J by 0 bases, leaving 17 bases between them. Germline lookup yields CDR1 SNHLY and CDR2 FYNNEI. The CDR3 sequence is 17 residues long. CDR3 coding DNA: TGTGCCAGCAGTGAATTCGCCCGGAGGGACAGCTCCTACGAGCAGTACTTC. It yields the protein CASSEFARRDSSYEQYF.

V and J are TRBV11-2 and TRBJ2-2; TRBD2 agrees at 12 bases. CDR1 is SGHAT, CDR2 FQNNGV, per germline. This CDR3 has 18 amino acids. V lost 5 bases, J lost 5 bases, and 12 bases stayed unmatched. The CDR3 sequence: CASSLGDGLAGRTGELFF. The CDR3 DNA is TGTGCCAGCAGCCTGGGGGACGGACTAGCGGGAAGGACCGGGGAGCTGTTTTTT.

The chain has TRBV29-1 and TRBJ1-5, with D possibly matching TRBD1 (5 bases). Germline CDR1 and CDR2: SQVTM and ANQGSEA. Between the trimmed V and J ends, which lost 8 bases and 2 bases, there was a span of 22 bases. The CDR3 runs to 16 residues. This CDR3 is CSLPWSGGRGNQPQHF. Here the CDR3 DNA reads TGCAGCCTCCCATGGAGCGGGGGACGTGGCAATCAGCCCCAGCATTTT.